This passage covers 16 T cell receptor beta chains from one sample sequenced in a study of T cell responses to AZD1222 COVID-19 vaccine. The table came from immunoSEQ multiplex PCR; TCRdb's copy has only in-frame clones and leaves some out. The sample records about 170,000 clones, 85% to 90% being singletons. Sequences were derived from peripheral blood, sampled on day 0 of AZD1222 vaccination. The receptor source for this set is an adult in good health.

V usage is TRBV24-1 and J usage is TRBJ1-2; 7 nucleotides match TRBD1. CDR3 length equals 17 residues. Germline V gives CDR1 KGHDR, CDR2 SFDVKD. Germline trimming cut 3 bases from V and 4 bases from J; bases unmatched to any gene: 13. The CDR3 bases are TGTGCCACCAGTGATAGGGGCAGGGGGGATTTGGGCTATGGCTACACCTTC. Its protein is CATSDRGRGDLGYGYTF.

This chain connects TRBV7-3 to TRBJ2-2, with D possibly being TRBD1 or TRBD2 (5 bases each). Trimming shortened V by 0 bases and J by 2 bases, and 7 bases separated the two germline ends. In germline, CDR1 is SGHTA, CDR2 FQGTGA. The CDR3 totals 15 residues. The CDR3 nucleotides read TGTGCCAGCAGCTTAACTGGGGGAAACACCGGGGAGCTGTTTTTT. It encodes CASSLTGGNTGELFF.

The chain employs TRBV6-5 and TRBJ2-1; possibly TRBD2 for D (7 bases). Trimming shortened V by 7 bases and J by 6 bases, and 13 bases separated the two germline ends. Germline V CDR1 and CDR2: MNHEY, SVGAGI. This CDR3 is built from 13 residues. The DNA for the CDR3 is TGTGCCAGCACCGAGGGGGGGGGCAATGAGCAGTTCTTC. This sequence encodes CASTEGGGNEQFF.

Comments on this clone: Additional DNA sequences in this sample encode the identical CDR3. The chain combines TRBV13 with TRBJ2-3; perhaps TRBD1 as D (6 bases). The CDR3 loop spans 14 amino acids. V lost 2 bases to trimming and J lost 4 bases, with 10 bases between them. Per the germline V gene, CDR1 is PRHDT and CDR2 is FYEKMQ (reference sequence). The CDR3 bases are TGTGCCAGCAGCTTAACAGGGTGGGCAGATACGCAGTATTTT. This encodes CASSLTGWADTQYF.

The CDR3 coding sequence is TGTGCCAGCAGCTGGACGGGGGCAGAAGCTTACGAGCAGTACGTC. It codes for CASSWTGAEAYEQYV. The genes are TRBV5-6 and TRBJ2-7; D assignment may be TRBD1 or TRBD2 (6 bases each). The germline gives CDR1 SGHDT, CDR2 YYEEEE. V lost 3 bases to trimming and J lost 4 bases, with 17 bases between them. This CDR3 comprises 15 residues.

The rearrangement joins TRBV5-1 to TRBJ2-2; possible D gene TRBD1, 6 bases. This CDR3 region has 12 residues. The ends were cut back, 5 bases at V and 6 bases at J, with 8 bases in the middle. CDR1 SGHRS and CDR2 YFSETQ come from the germline V gene. CDR3 DNA sequence: TGCGCCAGCAGTCGACAGGCCGGGGAGCTGTTTTTT. Translated: CASSRQAGELFF.

This chain uses TRBV28 with TRBJ2-5; a weak D match, TRBD2 (5 bases). In germline, CDR1 is MDHEN, CDR2 SYDVKM. Between the trimmed V and J ends, which lost 6 bases and 1 base, there was a span of 12 bases. The CDR3 is made up of 14 amino acids. The CDR3 DNA reads as TGTGCCAGCAGGGCGGGCCCGTTCCAAGAGACCCAGTACTTC. Translating gives CASRAGPFQETQYF.

The chain links TRBV11-2 to TRBJ1-6, with TRBD1 as a possible D gene (5 bases). The germline V gene encodes CDR1 SGHAT and CDR2 FQNNGV. The CDR3 covers 15 residues. Trimming left V 1 base short and J 5 bases short, with 9 bases between. The CDR3 region is CASSLGQGNNSPLHF. CDR3 nucleotides: TGTGCCAGCAGCTTAGGGCAGGGAAATAATTCACCCCTCCACTTT.

This clone was found once. The J gene is TRBJ2-3, the V gene TRBV6-5, with 12 bases lining up with TRBD2. Germline loops: CDR1 MNHEY, CDR2 SVGAGI. With 4 bases clipped from V and 4 bases from J, the junction kept 3 bases outside the gene matches. CDR3 length: 15 amino acids. CDR3 sequence: CASSSLAGGSDTQYF. The CDR3 DNA is TGTGCCAGCAGTTCCCTAGCGGGGGGGTCAGATACGCAGTATTTT.

This clone was seen more than once but under ten times. The chain recombines TRBV7-9 with TRBJ1-4, with D possibly matching TRBD1 (5 bases). The CDR3 is made up of 15 amino acids. Trimming took 1 base from V and 3 from J, leaving 9 bases between them. Germline V gene lookup returns CDR1 SEHNR and CDR2 FQNEAQ (reference sequence). CDR3 DNA sequence: TGTGCCAGCAGCTTAGGACAGAATCCTAATGAAAAACTGTTTTTT. As protein: CASSLGQNPNEKLFF.

This sequence joins TRBV4-1 and TRBJ2-2; 10 bases are shared with TRBD2. CDR3 length equals 17 residues. Germline assignment: CDR1 MGHRA and CDR2 YSYEKL. The ends lost 1 base at V and 3 bases at J; junction bases unmatched: 5. CDR3 region: CASSQGLAGGYTGELFF. CDR3 DNA: TGCGCCAGCAGCCAAGGTTTAGCGGGGGGATACACCGGGGAGCTGTTTTTT.

The V and J genes are TRBV7-9 and TRBJ1-5; D is unclear. From germline, CDR1 is SEHNR and CDR2 FQNEAQ (reference sequence). The CDR3 sequence is 19 residues long. Trimming removed 3 bases from V and 0 bases from J, with 21 bases in between. The CDR3 nucleotides read TGTGCCAGCAGCTTCCCGACCGGGCTTTCAGTGTATAGCAATCAGCCCCAGCATTTT. Protein: CASSFPTGLSVYSNQPQHF.

The rearrangement joins TRBV6-5 to TRBJ2-1, with 7 bases that match TRBD1. In germline, CDR1 is MNHEY, CDR2 SVGAGI. The trim removed 9 bases at V and 5 bases at J, leaving 10 bases unmatched. The CDR3 runs to 14 residues. The CDR3 is CASYRDSLHNEQFF. In nucleotides, the CDR3 is TGTGCCAGTTATCGGGACAGTCTACACAATGAGCAGTTCTTC.

The chain carries TRBV27 and TRBJ1-3; 9 bases are a match to TRBD1. The J segment lost 3 bases and the V segment lost 5 bases, leaving 5 bases of the junction unmatched. The germline V gene encodes CDR1 MNHEY and CDR2 SMNVEV (reference sequence). The CDR3 is 15 amino acids. The CDR3 is CASSPGTGLGNTIYF. Written as DNA, the CDR3 is TGTGCCAGCAGTCCGGGGACAGGGCTTGGAAACACCATATATTTT.

The chain links TRBV19 to TRBJ1-2, with unresolved D. The CDR3 consists of 13 residues. From germline, CDR1 is LNHDA and CDR2 SQIVND (reference sequence). V was pared by 9 bases and J by 3 bases, with 14 bases between. CDR3 in DNA: TGTGCCAGCGAAAGCCGAAAACACTATGGCTACACCTTC. This translates into CASESRKHYGYTF. Full variable domain (outside the CDR3, taken from reference TRBV19 and TRBJ1-2): DGGITQSPKYLFRKEGQNVTLSCEQNLNHDAMYWYRQDPGQGLRLIYYSQIVNDFQKGDIAEGYSVSREKKESFPLTVTSAQKNPTAFYLCASESRKHYGYTFGSGTRLTVV.

The V call is TRBV4-1, the J call TRBJ1-4; tentative D call: TRBD1 (6 bases). There are 15 residues in the CDR3. CDR1 is MGHRA and CDR2 is YSYEKL in the germline V gene. The V end lost 4 bases, the J end lost 2 bases, and 11 bases lay between the germline ends. This CDR3 is CASSPSTGTNEKLFF. CDR3 DNA: TGCGCCAGCAGCCCTTCGACAGGCACTAATGAAAAACTGTTTTTT.